The rows below give T cell receptor beta chains drawn from one sample of a study of human T cells and chemical hapten exposure. TCRdb analysed the RACE reads with MiXCR anew, one entry per CDR3 protein. In the table there are 120,000 or so distinct CDR3 sequences, roughly 13% of which are singletons. The material was whole blood, obtained in connection with sensitization to the hapten diphenylcyclopropenone (DPC). Receptors originate from a young woman with alopecia areata. Some clones in this sample may be carry-over from other donors' samples. CDR3s include the opening cysteine and the closing phenylalanine or tryptophan. A D gene is named only where the DNA matches it firmly. The size of a clone is reported for some rows only, either as once, few or many, or as a class for expanded clones.

clone_size,v_call,d_call,j_call,cdr3_nt,cdr3_aa
.,TRBV2,TRBD2,TRBJ2-3,TGTGCCAGCAGTGAATTAGCGGGGTTCACAGATACGCAGTATTTT,CASSELAGFTDTQYF
.,TRBV12-3/TRBV12-4,.,TRBJ2-5,TGTGCCAGCAGTTTAAACTGGAAAGGGGAGACCCAGTACTTC,CASSLNWKGETQYF
once,TRBV7-2,.,TRBJ2-5,TGTGCCAGCAGCCTCACCCGGGGGGAGACCCAGTACTTC,CASSLTRGETQYF
few,TRBV10-2,.,TRBJ1-5,TGCGCCAGCAGGGACGGGCCGGCAGAGGATCAGCCCCAGCATTTT,CASRDGPAEDQPQHF
.,TRBV5-1,TRBD2,TRBJ2-3,TGCGCCAGCAGCTTGGCCCTAGCGGGGGGCGGCGGAGATACGCAGTATTTT,CASSLALAGGGGDTQYF
.,TRBV10-1,.,TRBJ2-2,TGCGCCAGCAGTAATACAGGGTTAGGCACCGGGGAGCTGTTTTTT,CASSNTGLGTGELFF
few,TRBV27,.,TRBJ2-7,TGTGCCAGCAGTTCCCTCGGGGCGCGACGCCACGAGCAGTACTTC,CASSSLGARRHEQYF
.,TRBV4-2,TRBD1,TRBJ1-6,TGTGCCAGCAGCCAAATGACAGGGGCAGATAATTCACCCCTCCACTTT,CASSQMTGADNSPLHF
few,TRBV7-2,TRBD1,TRBJ1-4,TGTGCCAGCAGCTTGGGCAGAACAGGGGGAAGTAATGAAAAACTGTTTTTT,CASSLGRTGGSNEKLFF
few,TRBV5-1,.,TRBJ1-3,TGCGCCAGCAGCTTGGATTCCTACTCTGGAAACACCATATATTTT,CASSLDSYSGNTIYF
few,TRBV27,.,TRBJ2-3,TGTGCCAGCAGTTTTCTCCTGACAGATACGCAGTATTTT,CASSFLLTDTQYF
once,TRBV29-1,.,TRBJ1-2,TGCAGCGTTGAAACCGAGCAGACCTATGGCTACACCTTC,CSVETEQTYGYTF
.,TRBV28,.,TRBJ1-2,TGTGCCAGCAGTTTAGAATTGCCAGGCTACACCTTC,CASSLELPGYTF
.,TRBV7-9,.,TRBJ2-1,TGTGCCAGCAGCCCCCCCGGTGGACCGAGGCGTAATGAGCAGTTCTTC,CASSPPGGPRRNEQFF
few,TRBV28,.,TRBJ1-5,TGTGCCAGCAACCCTGGGTGGAGTGGCAATCAGCCCCAGCATTTT,CASNPGWSGNQPQHF
few,TRBV18,TRBD2,TRBJ2-1,TGTGCCAGCTCACCGATCGGGGGGAACTACAATGAGCAGTTCTTC,CASSPIGGNYNEQFF
many,TRBV7-2,TRBD1,TRBJ1-2,TGTGCCAGCAGCTCCCCGGGACAGGGAATCACCAGTCGTGGCTACACCTTC,CASSSPGQGITSRGYTF
.,TRBV18,.,TRBJ1-2,TGTGCCAGCTCACCAAATCCAAGGTTATTAAACTATGGCTACACCTTC,CASSPNPRLLNYGYTF
.,TRBV4-3,.,TRBJ2-7,TGCGCCAGCAGCCCCGGGGCATCCTCCTACGAGCAGTACTTC,CASSPGASSYEQYF
.,TRBV6-5,TRBD2,TRBJ2-7,TGTGCCAGCAGTTACGGGACTAGCCACGAGCAGTACTTC,CASSYGTSHEQYF
few,TRBV2,.,TRBJ2-3,TGTGCCCTTCGAGCAGATACGCAGTATTTT,CALRADTQYF
many,TRBV3-1,TRBD1,TRBJ2-7,TGTGCCAGCAGCCCTCGGACAGGGCGAAGGTTAATAACCCCTCGGGTCTACGAGCAGTACTTC,CASSPRTGRRLITPRVYEQYF
.,TRBV4-2,TRBD2,TRBJ2-5,TGTGCCAGCAGCCAGGAGACTAGCGGGGGTGAGACCCAGTACTTC,CASSQETSGGETQYF
few,TRBV11-2,.,TRBJ2-1,TGTGCCAGCAGCTTAAAGCCGTCTCTGAACGATGAGCAGTTCTTC,CASSLKPSLNDEQFF
many,TRBV10-3,.,TRBJ1-2,TGTGCCATCAGCGAGGGGGGCCCTAACTATGGCTACACCTTC,CAISEGGPNYGYTF
.,TRBV6-5,.,TRBJ2-3,TGTGCCAGCAAAGGTGGACTCACGTCCAGCACAGATACGCAGTATTTT,CASKGGLTSSTDTQYF
few,TRBV28,TRBD2,TRBJ2-7,TGTGCCAGCAGGAGCGGGGTAACCTACGAGCAGTACTTC,CASRSGVTYEQYF
.,TRBV6-2/TRBV6-3,.,TRBJ1-1,TGTGCCAGCAGGACCGGGACTGAAGCTTTCTTT,CASRTGTEAFF
few,TRBV7-6,.,TRBJ2-3,TGTGCCAGCAGCGCCCGACAGGTTGATACGCAGTATTTT,CASSARQVDTQYF
.,TRBV28,.,TRBJ2-5,TGTGCCAGCAGGGGGGGCCCAGAGACCCAGTACTTC,CASRGGPETQYF
many,TRBV12-5,.,TRBJ1-1,TGTGCTAGTGGTTTGAGCGTTGAAGCTTTCTTT,CASGLSVEAFF
many,TRBV12-3/TRBV12-4,TRBD2,TRBJ2-4,TGTGCCAGCAGTCCTACTAGCGGGGGGGCCGGGGCCAAAAACATTCAGTACTTC,CASSPTSGGAGAKNIQYF
.,TRBV3-1,.,TRBJ1-2,TGTGCCAGCAGCCAAGATGGGGCAGGGATCTATGGCTACACCTTC,CASSQDGAGIYGYTF
.,TRBV12-3/TRBV12-4,.,TRBJ1-6,TGTGCCAGCTGTTCTGCACAGGGTTTGGGTTCACCCCTCCACTTT,CASCSAQGLGSPLHF
.,TRBV4-3,.,TRBJ2-1,TGCGCCAGCAGCCAAGGCCGTAGTGGAGGCTACAATGAGCAGTTCTTC,CASSQGRSGGYNEQFF
few,TRBV4-2,.,TRBJ1-2,TGTGCCAGCAGCCAAGTCGAGGCAGGCCCTATCTATGGCTACACCTTC,CASSQVEAGPIYGYTF
few,TRBV7-9,TRBD1,TRBJ1-4,TGTGCCAGCAGCAGGGGACAGCAGAATGAAAAACTGTTTTTT,CASSRGQQNEKLFF
.,TRBV28,TRBD2,TRBJ2-5,TGTGCCAGCAGTCAAAGCGGGGGCCAAGAGACCCAGTACTTC,CASSQSGGQETQYF
few,TRBV7-9,.,TRBJ1-1,TGTGCCAGCAGCGGGCTGTTGAACACTGAAGCTTTCTTT,CASSGLLNTEAFF
.,TRBV7-9,.,TRBJ2-7,TGTGCCAGCAGCCCAGGACAGCCCTCCTACGAGCAGTACTTC,CASSPGQPSYEQYF
.,TRBV7-2,.,TRBJ1-3,TGTGCCAGCAGCCCCCCCGGACAGATCTCTGGAAACACCATATATTTT,CASSPPGQISGNTIYF
many,TRBV10-2,.,TRBJ1-5,TGCGCCAGCAGTTCGGGGCAGGGCAATCAGCCCCAGCATTTT,CASSSGQGNQPQHF
.,TRBV6-2/TRBV6-3,.,TRBJ2-7,TGTGCCAGCAGCCCCGGAGCTTGGCAGTACTTC,CASSPGAWQYF
.,TRBV6-6,.,TRBJ2-3,TGTGCCAGCAGTTCCATCAGCACAGATACGCAGTATTTT,CASSSISTDTQYF
few,TRBV18,TRBD1,TRBJ2-5,TGTGCCAGCTCACCCCAGACAGGGCAAGAGACCCAGTACTTC,CASSPQTGQETQYF
.,TRBV3-1,.,TRBJ1-2,TGTGCCAGCAGCCAGCGGGGCGCAACTAACTATGGCTACACCTTC,CASSQRGATNYGYTF
few,TRBV13,.,TRBJ1-5,TGTGCCACCGCACGGGGCGGCAATCAGCCCCAGCATTTT,CATARGGNQPQHF
.,TRBV30,.,TRBJ2-4,TGTGCCTGGAGGGGGGAGAGAAACATTCAGTACTTC,CAWRGERNIQYF
few,TRBV20-1,.,TRBJ2-1,TGCAGTGCTAGCTTGGGGGGCTCCTACAATGAGCAGTTCTTC,CSASLGGSYNEQFF
many,TRBV20-1,.,TRBJ1-5,TGCAGTGCTAGAGATACAGGGCTTAGCAATCAGCCCCAGCATTTT,CSARDTGLSNQPQHF
.,TRBV5-4,TRBD1,TRBJ1-2,TGTGCCAGCAGCACCCGGGACAGGGTTTATGATGGCTACACCTTC,CASSTRDRVYDGYTF
.,TRBV7-9,.,TRBJ1-4,TGTGCCAGCAGCTTAAGCTCAGGGCTAAATGAAAAACTGTTTTTT,CASSLSSGLNEKLFF